This T cell receptor beta chain was captured in a study of blood T cell repertoires in COVID-19. Whole-study context: PBMCs, B-cell-depleted T cells, or T cells provided the cDNA or gDNA that made up the material.

TCRdb's copy holds only in-frame clones and misses some; the assay was immunoSEQ multiplex PCR. The data contain about 470,000 clones, about 85% of them singletons. The CDR3 covers 19 residues. Trimming took 0 bases from V and 5 from J; bases not matched to a gene: 17. The germline CDR1 and CDR2 sequences are SGHDT and YYEEEE. Recruits, aged roughly 18 to 100 years, lived in 20 to 30 US areas. The sequencing input was PBMCs or T cells enriched from blood (not recorded which). The chain has TRBV5-6 and TRBJ2-1; 7 bases map to TRBD2. This TCR came from a woman younger than 35 who had recovered from COVID-19. CDR3 sequence reads: CASSLERFIRGGTNNEQFF. In DNA form, the CDR3 reads TGTGCCAGCAGCTTGGAACGGTTTATTCGCGGGGGTACGAACAATGAGCAGTTCTTC.